The T cell receptor beta chain described here comes from a study of shared clonotypes between healthy human individuals. CD45RO-negative CD8 cells positively selected for CCR7 made up the naive population, which excluded terminally differentiated effector memory CD45RA+ cells. Germline CDR1 is SGHVS and CDR2 is FQNEAQ. Losses at the gene ends were 1 base for V and 5 bases for J; bases not matched to a gene: 9. CDR3 length: 16 residues. Splitting of each subset's genomic DNA was done evenly across several immunoSEQ plates. Profiled with immunoSEQ multiplex PCR; TCRdb holds only in-frame clones, not every one. The repertoire holds hundreds of thousands of clones, with around 96% as singletons.

The chain is built from TRBV7-8 and TRBJ2-5, with 8 bases aligning to TRBD2. The sequencing input was naive CD8+ T cells sorted from blood. The sequence came from a young woman in good health. The CDR3 bases are TGTGCCAGCAGCTTAGGTCCCGGGAGGGAGGCGGAGACCCAGTACTTC. It encodes CASSLGPGREAETQYF.